This TCR beta chain was captured by sequencing in a study of blood T cell repertoires in COVID-19 (dated by TCRdb to about 2020). General notes on the study: The collaborator samples originated in the United States, Italy and Spain and spanned the acute and convalescent phases of COVID-19. The material from the prospective study consisted of cDNA or gDNA derived from T cells, B-cell-depleted T cells, or PBMCs. The dataset comprised deeply sampled blood TCRbeta repertoires from subjects exposed to, actively infected with, or recovered from COVID-19. The repertoires were released in a freely available public database intended as a resource for research on the immune response to SARS-CoV-2. Samples came from the ongoing ImmuneRACE study (first 160 participants) plus 1,254 subjects from 6 global collaborators. The sample metadata nearly always contained a de-identified subject ID, COVID-19 status, age in years and sex. Where available, HLA class I and class II types were taken from metadata supplied by the sample provider and were not determined by assay-based typing. Results the study describes overall, beyond this receptor: The quantity of clinical and demographic metadata differed by source and by participant and was supplied without curation.

The CDR3 sequence holds 12 residues, the cysteine and phenylalanine included. Only the CDR3 part of the read is kept: 36 bases, read in frame from the first base. CDR1 is given as SNHLY and CDR2 as FYNNEI, both from the germline V gene. V gives up 5 bases and J gives up 0 bases, and the segment between their germline ends measures 5 bases. TCRbeta CDR3 regions were amplified from genomic DNA using the immunoSEQ Assay, a bias-controlled multiplex PCR. The source study handled its data this way. Within the assay, amplification of reference gene primers was used to estimate how many nucleated cells each sample contained. To quantify the absolute abundance of each unique TCRbeta CDR3 rearrangement, sequence reads were collapsed and filtered. Productive Simpson clonality was computed per sample as the square root of Simpson's diversity index over productive rearrangements. TCRdb's version of the immuneACCESS table is confined to in-frame rearrangements and falls short of the full clone set. An unresolved V gene accounts for under half of the shortfall where checked; the remainder is of unknown origin. The V and J calls and the clone size are those of that table, but D and trimming were determined from the DNA. Counted in this sample were around 110,000 clones; 60% to 80% of them appeared once. Approximately 0.9% of the sample goes to the ten largest clones.

Whole blood was collected in K2EDTA tubes by collaborating institutions according to the institutions' own protocols. For TCRbeta analysis, collaborator samples were shipped as frozen whole blood, as isolated PBMCs, or as DNA extracted from either sample type. There are many counts of this clone. The target of this receptor is not known. Qualities for individual bases were not recorded, and no much larger clone is one base off. This sequence uses TRBV2 and TRBJ2-7, with no reliable assignment of the D segment. Sequencing was performed on peripheral blood. The source of this sequence is a human donor with acute or convalescent COVID-19. The donor label of this sample is uncertain. The CDR3 is CASSRDSYEQYF. The DNA sequence reads TGTGCCAGCAGTCGAGACTCCTACGAGCAGTACTTC.